Below, 9 T cell receptor beta chains from the same sample are listed, as sequenced in a study of post-analysis software for immune sequencing data. These receptors lack a known antigen. The study, taken as a whole, reports: About five TRBV segments occurring more often in patients than controls included TRBV5-6, TRBV5-1 and TRBV20-1.

TCR beta cDNA libraries had unique molecular identifiers. TCRdb passed the PCR reads through MiXCR, listing each CDR3 protein once. The repertoire holds more than 500,000 distinct CDR3 sequences, under 40% seen once, with about 5.6% in the top ten. Sequenced material: blood. These receptors were obtained from a girl aged 2-17 years with multiple sclerosis.

This clonotype was counted only a few times. The J gene is TRBJ2-7, the V gene TRBV6-1; 10 bases line up with TRBD1. Per germline, CDR1 MNHNS and CDR2 SASEGT. Unmatched junction bases numbered 15, after V lost 5 bases and J lost 2 bases. The CDR3 sequence is 18 residues long. CDR3 nucleotide sequence: TGTGCCAGCAGTCGATCCGTGGCCGGGACAGGGGTCCCCTACGAGCAGTACTTC. Residues: CASSRSVAGTGVPYEQYF.

The rearrangement joins TRBV7-8 to TRBJ2-3; D ambiguous. The CDR3 length is 15 residues. Germline values: CDR1 SGHVS, CDR2 FQNEAQ. The V and J ends lost 5 bases and 3 bases respectively, with 15 bases between them. The CDR3 region is CASSPGRAITDTQYF. CDR3 DNA: TGTGCCAGCAGCCCCGGACGTGCCATTACAGATACGCAGTATTTT.

In regard to this clonotype: A much larger clonotype is one base distant, so this may be a read error. This chain connects TRBV29-1 to TRBJ2-3; TRBD2 might be the D (6 bases). Per the germline V gene, CDR1 is SQVTM and CDR2 is ANQGSEA. V lost 1 base and J lost 2, with 7 bases in between. The CDR3 loop spans 13 amino acids. Written as DNA, the CDR3 is TGCAGCGTTGAAGGGACTAACACAGATACGCAGTATTTT. As protein: CSVEGTNTDTQYF.

This clonotype showed up just a few times. One base away lies a much larger clone, so this may be a sequencing read error. The chain couples TRBV7-2 to TRBJ2-7, with TRBD1 identical over 9 bases. CDR1 is SGHTA, CDR2 FQGNSA, per germline. Trimming took 5 bases from V and 7 from J; bases not matched to a gene: 12. The CDR3 sequence is 15 residues long. DNA of the CDR3: TGTGCCAGCAGCACCCGGACAGGGGCCGGGGATGAGCAGTACTTC. Its protein is CASSTRTGAGDEQYF. Using reference TRBV7-2 and TRBJ2-7 for the parts outside the CDR3, the full variable domain is GAGVSQSPSNKVTEKGKDVELRCDPISGHTALYWYRQSLGQGLEFLIYFQGNSAPDKSGLPSDRFSAERTGGSVSTLTIQRTQQEDSAVYLCASSTRTGAGDEQYFGPGTRLTVT.

In this sample, this clonotype turned up once. This sequence joins TRBV10-3 and TRBJ2-1; 10 bases are a match to TRBD2. V lost 7 bases to trimming and J lost 5 bases; unmatched junction nucleotides: 5. CDR1 is ENHRY and CDR2 is SYGVKD in the germline V gene. This CDR3 comprises 14 residues. CDR3 loop: CAIKRGGEDNEQFF. The CDR3 coding sequence is TGTGCCATCAAGCGGGGGGGCGAGGACAATGAGCAGTTCTTC.

This CDR3 is CASSFGEGYGYTF. The CDR3 DNA sequence: TGTGCCAGCAGCTTTGGGGAGGGCTATGGCTACACCTTC. The chain recombines TRBV11-2 with TRBJ1-2; D uncertain. This CDR3 is built from 13 residues. CDR1 is SGHAT, CDR2 FQNNGV, per germline. V was cut by 3 bases and J by 4 bases, with 9 bases left in between.

J is TRBJ2-1 and V is TRBV5-1; 8 bases line up with TRBD1. Trimming removed 4 bases from V and 9 bases from J; junction bases left unmatched: 9. The V gene's germline CDR1 is SGHRS and CDR2 YFSETQ. This CDR3 has 14 amino acids. CDR3 DNA: TGCGCCAGCAGCCATCCCCCAGGGGGCGGTGAGCAGTTCTTC. This encodes CASSHPPGGGEQFF.

The CDR3 sequence is CASSQLSTSGGFYNEQFF. As DNA, the CDR3 is TGCGCCAGCAGCCAACTGTCTACTAGCGGGGGGTTTTACAATGAGCAGTTCTTC. The chain is built from TRBV4-1 and TRBJ2-1; TRBD2 matches at 12 bases. CDR1 and CDR2 from the germline V gene are MGHRA and YSYEKL. The CDR3 has 18 amino acids. V gave up 2 bases and J gave up 4 bases; unmatched junction bases: 9.

CDR3 DNA sequence: TGCAGTGCTACTAAGATATCAAGAGTGGAAGAGACCCAGTACTTC. It translates to CSATKISRVEETQYF. The rearrangement joins TRBV20-1 to TRBJ2-5, with no clear D. CDR3 length equals 15 residues. Looked up from germline, CDR1 is DFQATT and CDR2 is SNEGSKA (reference sequence). Trimming left V 4 bases short and J 3 bases short, with 18 bases between.